A single sample is the source of the 7 T cell receptor beta chains below, sequenced in a study of blood T cell repertoires in COVID-19 (dated by TCRdb to about 2020). The library came from the immunoSEQ multiplex PCR assay. Entries here come from immuneACCESS through TCRdb and include only in-frame sequences with V and J called. Some clones fail to appear in such tables; in the studies checked, an unresolved V gene covers under half of the shortfall, and the cause of the remainder is unknown. Across this sample there are approximately 170,000 clones, with about 85% seen only once. Approximately 8% of the sample is taken by the ten largest. What was sequenced was PBMCs or T cells enriched from blood (not recorded which). The receptor source for this set is a woman between 45 and 60 years old who had recovered from COVID-19.

Only one count was recorded for this clone. This CDR3 reads CASSPSPGQGSHGYTF. The CDR3 DNA reads TGTGCCAGTAGCCCCTCGCCGGGACAGGGTTCACATGGCTACACCTTC. The rearrangement uses TRBV19 and TRBJ1-2; 9 bases map to TRBD1. Germline CDR1 is LNHDA and CDR2 is SQIVND (reference sequence). V lost 6 bases to trimming and J lost 6 bases; unmatched junction nucleotides: 14. The CDR3 covers 16 residues.

The V call is TRBV6-5, the J call TRBJ1-5; D is ambiguous. Germline V CDR1 and CDR2: MNHEY, SVGAGI. The V end lost 10 bases, the J end lost 2 bases, and 12 bases lay between the germline ends. This CDR3 has 13 amino acids. The CDR3 sequence is CATGSYGNQPQHF. The CDR3 nucleotides read TGTGCCACCGGGAGTTACGGCAATCAGCCCCAGCATTTT.

This clone occurred once. This chain connects TRBV6-4 to TRBJ1-4, with D maybe TRBD1 (5 bases). Germline CDR1 reads MRHNA; CDR2 reads SNTAGT. CDR3 length equals 12 residues. With 10 bases removed from V and 8 bases from J, the gap between germline ends came to 14 bases. The DNA for the CDR3 is TGTGCCAAAGATCAGGGCGCAGAAAAACTGTTTTTT. Protein sequence: CAKDQGAEKLFF.

The chain has TRBV27 and TRBJ1-5; the D gene is possibly TRBD1 (5 bases). Between the trimmed V and J ends, which lost 0 bases and 7 bases, there was a span of 10 bases. CDR1 is MNHEY and CDR2 is SMNVEV in the germline V gene (reference sequence). The CDR3 contains 14 residues. CDR3 in DNA: TGTGCCAGCAGTTTATCGGGGGGTAGCCAGCCCCAGCATTTT. It translates to CASSLSGGSQPQHF.

The chain joins TRBV4-1 to TRBJ2-7; 7 bases are shared with TRBD2. The CDR3 contains 15 residues. After removal of 0 bases from V and 4 bases from J, the junction contained 6 bases not matched to a gene. The germline gives CDR1 MGHRA, CDR2 YSYEKL. Here the CDR3 reads CASSQDEGREYEQYF. CDR3 nucleotide sequence: TGCGCCAGCAGCCAAGATGAGGGGCGGGAGTACGAGCAGTACTTC.

The rearrangement joins TRBV28 to TRBJ1-5; TRBD1 aligns across 7 bases. The trim removed 5 bases at V and 5 bases at J, leaving 6 bases unmatched. CDR1 is MDHEN and CDR2 is SYDVKM in the germline V gene. This CDR3 has 14 residues. CDR3 loop: CASSPDRDHQPQHF. The CDR3 DNA reads TGTGCCAGCAGTCCTGACAGGGATCATCAGCCCCAGCATTTT. Filled out from reference TRBV28 and TRBJ1-5, the complete variable domain reads DVKVTQSSRYLVKRTGEKVFLECVQDMDHENMFWYRQDPGLGLRLIYFSYDVKMKEKGDIPEGYSVSREKKERFSLILESASTNQTSMYLCASSPDRDHQPQHFGDGTRLSIL.

This chain connects TRBV28 to TRBJ1-5, with no clear D. Germline CDR1 MDHEN, CDR2 SYDVKM. The CDR3 extends over 14 amino acids. The V end lost 1 base, the J end lost 2 bases, and 6 bases lay between the germline ends. CDR3 residues: CASSLSRRNQPQHF. CDR3 coding DNA: TGTGCCAGCAGTTTATCCAGGCGCAATCAGCCCCAGCATTTT.